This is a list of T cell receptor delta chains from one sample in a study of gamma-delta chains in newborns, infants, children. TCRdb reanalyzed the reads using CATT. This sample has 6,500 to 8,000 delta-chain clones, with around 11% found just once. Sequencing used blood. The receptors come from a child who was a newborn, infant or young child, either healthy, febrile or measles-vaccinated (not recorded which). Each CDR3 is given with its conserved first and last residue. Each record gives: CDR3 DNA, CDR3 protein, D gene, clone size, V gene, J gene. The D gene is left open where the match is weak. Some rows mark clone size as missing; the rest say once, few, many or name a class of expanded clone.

CDR3nt: TGTGCCTGTGACTCCTTACTACAGAGGGGATACGCGTCCTCCTGGGACACCCGACAGATGTTTTTC
CDR3aa: CACDSLLQRGYASSWDTRQMFF
d_gene: TRDD3
abundance: medium-sized
v_gene: TRDV2
j_gene: TRDJ3

CDR3nt: TGTGCCTGTGACACCTGGGGGACAAGTTCCTGGGACACCCGACAGATGTTTTTC
CDR3aa: CACDTWGTSSWDTRQMFF
d_gene: TRDD3
abundance: few
v_gene: TRDV2
j_gene: TRDJ3

CDR3nt: TGTGCCTGTGACCAATGGGGGAGAAACACCGATAAACTCATCTTT
CDR3aa: CACDQWGRNTDKLIF
d_gene: TRDD3
abundance: few
v_gene: TRDV2
j_gene: TRDJ1

CDR3nt: TGTGCCTGTGACACCGTGATTTCTGGGGGATATTTGGACACCGATAAACTCATCTTT
CDR3aa: CACDTVISGGYLDTDKLIF
d_gene: TRDD3
abundance: medium-sized
v_gene: TRDV2
j_gene: TRDJ1

CDR3nt: TGTGCCTGCGACACCGTCGGTCGGGGACGCAACGATAAACTCATCTTT
CDR3aa: CACDTVGRGRNDKLIF
d_gene: -
abundance: -
v_gene: TRDV2
j_gene: TRDJ1

CDR3nt: TGTGCCTTATTTCCTACGGGACCTGGCACCGATAAACTCATCTTT
CDR3aa: CALFPTGPGTDKLIF
d_gene: TRDD2
abundance: few
v_gene: TRDV3
j_gene: TRDJ1

CDR3nt: TGTGCCTGTGACAAACTGGGGGATACGCCGTCGATGGATAAACTCATCTTT
CDR3aa: CACDKLGDTPSMDKLIF
d_gene: TRDD3
abundance: -
v_gene: TRDV2
j_gene: TRDJ1

CDR3nt: TGTGCCTGTGACAATCTGGGGATAGAGTACACCGATAAACTCACCTTT
CDR3aa: CACDNLGIEYTDKLTF
d_gene: TRDD3
abundance: -
v_gene: TRDV2
j_gene: TRDJ1

CDR3nt: TGTGCCTGTGACACCGTTTCTGGGGGATACGCAGTGAGGACCGATAAACTCATCTTT
CDR3aa: CACDTVSGGYAVRTDKLIF
d_gene: TRDD3
abundance: few
v_gene: TRDV2
j_gene: TRDJ1

CDR3nt: TGTGCCTGTGACACCGTAGGGGGATACTGGGACACCCGACAGATGTTTTTC
CDR3aa: CACDTVGGYWDTRQMFF
d_gene: TRDD3
abundance: -
v_gene: TRDV2
j_gene: TRDJ3

CDR3nt: TGTGCCTGTGACACGCTGGGGGACCGGAATAAACTCATCTTT
CDR3aa: CACDTLGDRNKLIF
d_gene: TRDD3
abundance: few
v_gene: TRDV2
j_gene: TRDJ1

CDR3nt: TGTGCCTGTGACACCGTGGGCGGCAAGGATCGTAAACTCATCTTT
CDR3aa: CACDTVGGKDRKLIF
d_gene: -
abundance: -
v_gene: TRDV2
j_gene: TRDJ1

CDR3nt: TGTGCCTGTGAGTTCCTTACTGGGGCGACTACGTACACCGATAAACTCATCTTT
CDR3aa: CACEFLTGATTYTDKLIF
d_gene: TRDD3
abundance: few
v_gene: TRDV2
j_gene: TRDJ1

CDR3nt: TGTGCCTGTGATCCACTTCCTGCCTACGATACTGGGGGATACCTAGGGCGAGATAAACTCATCTTT
CDR3aa: CACDPLPAYDTGGYLGRDKLIF
d_gene: TRDD3
abundance: -
v_gene: TRDV2
j_gene: TRDJ1

CDR3nt: TGTGCCTGTGACACCGTGGGGCCCCGTCCCACCGATAAACTCATCTTT
CDR3aa: CACDTVGPRPTDKLIF
d_gene: -
abundance: few
v_gene: TRDV2
j_gene: TRDJ1

CDR3nt: TGTGCCTGTGACACTGTCTCCCTTGGGGATCCACACACCGATAAACTCATCTTT
CDR3aa: CACDTVSLGDPHTDKLIF
d_gene: -
abundance: -
v_gene: TRDV2
j_gene: TRDJ1

CDR3nt: TGTGCCTGTGAATACTGGGGGAGCTCCTGGGACCCCCGACATATGTTTTTC
CDR3aa: CACEYWGSSWDPRHMFF
d_gene: TRDD3
abundance: few
v_gene: TRDV2
j_gene: TRDJ3

CDR3nt: TGTGCCTGTGACCCGGTACTGGGGGATACGCAATCAGTGAATAAATACACCGATAAACTCATCTTT
CDR3aa: CACDPVLGDTQSVNKYTDKLIF
d_gene: TRDD3
abundance: few
v_gene: TRDV2
j_gene: TRDJ1

CDR3nt: TGTGCCTGTGACACCGCCGGTACTGGGGAAAGATACACCGATAAACTCATCTTT
CDR3aa: CACDTAGTGERYTDKLIF
d_gene: TRDD3
abundance: few
v_gene: TRDV2
j_gene: TRDJ1

CDR3nt: TGTGCTCTTGGGGTCGTATTCGTTTCAGAGTGCACCGATAAACCCATCTTT
CDR3aa: CALGVVFVSECTDKPIF
d_gene: -
abundance: few
v_gene: TRDV1
j_gene: TRDJ1

CDR3nt: TGTGCCTGTGACCCCTTGAGACAGGGGGATACGGAAGCCGATAAACTCATCTTT
CDR3aa: CACDPLRQGDTEADKLIF
d_gene: TRDD3
abundance: medium-sized
v_gene: TRDV2
j_gene: TRDJ1

CDR3nt: TGTGCCTGTGACGACCTGGGGACAACCACCGATAAACTCATCTTT
CDR3aa: CACDDLGTTTDKLIF
d_gene: -
abundance: -
v_gene: TRDV2
j_gene: TRDJ1

CDR3nt: TGTGCCTGTGATTTCCTGGGGGATAAACGGACCGATAAACTCATCTTT
CDR3aa: CACDFLGDKRTDKLIF
d_gene: TRDD3
abundance: medium-sized
v_gene: TRDV2
j_gene: TRDJ1

CDR3nt: TGTGCCTGTGACACCTGGGGGGAGACAGCACAACTCTTCTTT
CDR3aa: CACDTWGETAQLFF
d_gene: -
abundance: -
v_gene: TRDV2
j_gene: TRDJ2

CDR3nt: TGTGCCTGTGACCCGACTGGGGGATACGGTAGCTCCTGGGACACCCGACAGATGTTTTTC
CDR3aa: CACDPTGGYGSSWDTRQMFF
d_gene: TRDD3
abundance: -
v_gene: TRDV2
j_gene: TRDJ3

CDR3nt: TGTGCCTGTGGCACCCTGGCAAATACCGATAAACTCATCTTT
CDR3aa: CACGTLANTDKLIF
d_gene: -
abundance: few
v_gene: TRDV2
j_gene: TRDJ1

CDR3nt: TGTGCCTGTGACTCACTACTCCCAACCTACACCGATAAACTCATCTTT
CDR3aa: CACDSLLPTYTDKLIF
d_gene: -
abundance: -
v_gene: TRDV2
j_gene: TRDJ1

CDR3nt: TGTGCCTGTGGCACTGTTCCTACAACTGGGGGTCCGTACACCGATAAACTCATCTTT
CDR3aa: CACGTVPTTGGPYTDKLIF
d_gene: -
abundance: few
v_gene: TRDV2
j_gene: TRDJ1

CDR3nt: TGTGCCTGTGACGGGATACGCGCCGATAAACTCATCTTT
CDR3aa: CACDGIRADKLIF
d_gene: TRDD3
abundance: medium-sized
v_gene: TRDV2
j_gene: TRDJ1

CDR3nt: TGTGCCTGTGAAAAGCTGGGGGATCTGTACACCGATAACCTCATCTTT
CDR3aa: CACEKLGDLYTDNLIF
d_gene: TRDD3
abundance: few
v_gene: TRDV2
j_gene: TRDJ1

CDR3nt: TGTGCCTGTGACACCAATTACTGGGGGATACGCCGCACCGATAAACTCATCTTT
CDR3aa: CACDTNYWGIRRTDKLIF
d_gene: TRDD3
abundance: medium-sized
v_gene: TRDV2
j_gene: TRDJ1

CDR3nt: TGTGCCTGTGACACGCTGGGGGCAAACACCGATAAACTCATCTTT
CDR3aa: CACDTLGANTDKLIF
d_gene: TRDD3
abundance: few
v_gene: TRDV2
j_gene: TRDJ1

CDR3nt: TGTGCCTGTGACAGCCTGGGGGATAATACCGATAAACTCATCTTT
CDR3aa: CACDSLGDNTDKLIF
d_gene: TRDD3
abundance: -
v_gene: TRDV2
j_gene: TRDJ1

CDR3nt: TGTGCCTGTGACGAGGTGGAAAACTGGGGGATACATAAAGAGGTCACCGATAAACTCATCTTT
CDR3aa: CACDEVENWGIHKEVTDKLIF
d_gene: TRDD3
abundance: few
v_gene: TRDV2
j_gene: TRDJ1

CDR3nt: TGTGCCTGTGACCCCTTAGTACTGGGGGATACCGCACATCTTAAACTCATCTTT
CDR3aa: CACDPLVLGDTAHLKLIF
d_gene: TRDD3
abundance: -
v_gene: TRDV2
j_gene: TRDJ1

CDR3nt: TGTGCCTGTGACACCTTGAGTCCAGGGGATACGCAGGCCGATAAACTCATCTTT
CDR3aa: CACDTLSPGDTQADKLIF
d_gene: TRDD3
abundance: -
v_gene: TRDV2
j_gene: TRDJ1

CDR3nt: TGTGCCTGTGACCCAGTACTGGGGGATAGGGACAAGGGCGATAAACTCATCTTT
CDR3aa: CACDPVLGDRDKGDKLIF
d_gene: TRDD3
abundance: -
v_gene: TRDV2
j_gene: TRDJ1

CDR3nt: TGTGCCTGTGACACCTTGTCCCCTACGCCTAATACTTGGGGATACTCGTCTTTGACAGTACAACTCTTCTTT
CDR3aa: CACDTLSPTPNTWGYSSLTVQLFF
d_gene: TRDD3
abundance: -
v_gene: TRDV2
j_gene: TRDJ2

CDR3nt: TGTGCCTGTGACGAAATTACTGGGGGATCCTGGGACACCCGACGGATGTTTTTC
CDR3aa: CACDEITGGSWDTRRMFF
d_gene: TRDD3
abundance: -
v_gene: TRDV2
j_gene: TRDJ3

CDR3nt: TGTGCCTGTGACACGCTTACTGGGGGATTCTCCCTTACCGGTAAACTCATCTTT
CDR3aa: CACDTLTGGFSLTGKLIF
d_gene: TRDD3
abundance: -
v_gene: TRDV2
j_gene: TRDJ1

CDR3nt: TGTGCCTGTGACCTTACTGGGGGATACGCGGGTTCCTGGGACACCCGACAGATGTTTTTC
CDR3aa: CACDLTGGYAGSWDTRQMFF
d_gene: TRDD3
abundance: -
v_gene: TRDV2
j_gene: TRDJ3

CDR3nt: TGTGCCTGTGACACTGTGGGGATCGCGGGAAGGCTTACCGGTAAACTCATCTTT
CDR3aa: CACDTVGIAGRLTGKLIF
d_gene: -
abundance: -
v_gene: TRDV2
j_gene: TRDJ1

CDR3nt: TGTGCCTGTGACAGCGTAGATACTGGGGGATACGCGGGGAAACTCATCTTC
CDR3aa: CACDSVDTGGYAGKLIF
d_gene: TRDD3
abundance: -
v_gene: TRDV2
j_gene: TRDJ1

CDR3nt: TGTGCCTGTGACACGATGGGGGAGTTGACAGCACAACTCTTCTTT
CDR3aa: CACDTMGELTAQLFF
d_gene: TRDD3
abundance: few
v_gene: TRDV2
j_gene: TRDJ2

CDR3nt: TGTGCCTGTGACGGTCTGGGGGATACGCAATACTGGACCGATAAACTCATCTTT
CDR3aa: CACDGLGDTQYWTDKLIF
d_gene: TRDD3
abundance: large
v_gene: TRDV2
j_gene: TRDJ1

CDR3nt: TGTGCCTGTGACGTCTTAAAGAGGGGATACGAGTTCCCCGATAAACTCATCTTT
CDR3aa: CACDVLKRGYEFPDKLIF
d_gene: TRDD3
abundance: few
v_gene: TRDV2
j_gene: TRDJ1

CDR3nt: TGTGCCTGTGACAAAATACTGGGGGACTCTTGGGACACCCGACAGATGTTTTTC
CDR3aa: CACDKILGDSWDTRQMFF
d_gene: TRDD3
abundance: few
v_gene: TRDV2
j_gene: TRDJ3

CDR3nt: TGTGCCCGTGACACCTTAGCTGGGGGATACGAAGGGGGCGATAAACTCATCTTT
CDR3aa: CARDTLAGGYEGGDKLIF
d_gene: TRDD3
abundance: few
v_gene: TRDV2
j_gene: TRDJ1

CDR3nt: TGTGCCTGTGACACCGTACTGGGGGACCGCTCCTGGGACACCCGACAGATGTTTTTC
CDR3aa: CACDTVLGDRSWDTRQMFF
d_gene: TRDD3
abundance: large
v_gene: TRDV2
j_gene: TRDJ3